The 32 T cell receptor beta chains in this list originate from one sample, sequenced in a study of T cell repertoires in ileal Crohn's disease. TCRdb keeps only in-frame clones here, not all; method: immunoSEQ multiplex PCR. This table holds 5,000 to 6,500 clones, 80% found once. The sequencing sample was made of ileal tissue. These receptors originate from an adult with Crohn's disease.

The chain carries TRBV11-2 and TRBJ2-5; tentatively, D is TRBD1 (6 bases). The J call may be incorrect, as the DNA end agrees better with TRBJ2-7. The germline CDR1 and CDR2 sequences are SGHAT and FQNNGV. There are 15 residues in the CDR3. The DNA of the CDR3 is TGTGCCAGCAGCTTAGAAAGGGACACCTACTACGAGCAGTACTTC. Residues: CASSLERDTYYEQYF.

This clone was picked up one time. V is TRBV11-2 and J is TRBJ2-7, with 8 bases lining up with TRBD2. After removal of 2 bases from V and 3 bases from J, the junction contained 9 bases not matched to a gene. CDR3 length: 16 amino acids. Germline loops: CDR1 SGHAT, CDR2 FQNNGV. CDR3 nucleotide sequence: TGTGCCAGCAGCTTAATTAGCGGGAAAAGGAGCTACGAGCAGTACTTC. Its translation is CASSLISGKRSYEQYF.

V and J are TRBV19 and TRBJ2-5; 9 positions agree with TRBD1. V lost 11 bases, J lost 2 bases, and 9 bases stayed unmatched. Germline assignment: CDR1 LNHDA and CDR2 SQIVND (reference sequence). The CDR3 consists of 14 residues. The DNA for the CDR3 is TGTGCCTCCGGAGACAGGGGGATTCAAGAGACCCAGTACTTC. Translated: CASGDRGIQETQYF.

This clone was recorded once. The chain couples TRBV5-8 to TRBJ2-5, with D tentatively TRBD2 (6 bases). The CDR3 sequence is 14 residues long. Germline V gene lookup returns CDR1 SGHTS and CDR2 YDEGEE. V was pared by 3 bases and J by 5 bases, with 14 bases between. The CDR3 region is CASSSTSWGETQYF. The CDR3 DNA is TGTGCCAGCAGCTCGACTAGTTGGGGGGAGACCCAGTACTTC.

There are a few counts of this clone. The V and J genes are TRBV19 and TRBJ1-2; D is uncertain. CDR1 LNHDA and CDR2 SQIVND come from the germline V gene (reference sequence). The CDR3 length is 13 residues. V lost 1 base to trimming and J lost 5 bases, with 8 bases between them. The CDR3 sequence: CASSIGLSYGYTF. CDR3 DNA: TGTGCCAGTAGTATAGGACTCAGTTATGGCTACACCTTC. The full variable domain, completed using reference TRBV19 and TRBJ1-2, is DGGITQSPKYLFRKEGQNVTLSCEQNLNHDAMYWYRQDPGQGLRLIYYSQIVNDFQKGDIAEGYSVSREKKESFPLTVTSAQKNPTAFYLCASSIGLSYGYTFGSGTRLTVV.

The chain has TRBV7-9 and TRBJ2-2, with a weak D call TRBD1 (6 bases). V was trimmed by 2 bases and J by 8 bases, leaving 12 bases between them. Germline assignment: CDR1 SEHNR and CDR2 FQNEAQ (reference sequence). The CDR3 extends over 14 amino acids. In DNA form, the CDR3 reads TGTGCCAGCAGCTTAACACAGGGTAGTGGGGAGCTGTTTTTT. Amino acid sequence: CASSLTQGSGELFF.

In the case of this clone: One junction end does not reproduce the germline sequence, and a read error may be involved. The chain employs TRBV4-3 and TRBJ2-7, with TRBD1 matching over 8 bases. Per the germline V gene, CDR1 is LGHNA and CDR2 is YSLEER. This CDR3 is 15 amino acids long. The CDR3 DNA reads TGCGCCAGCGGCCAAGATGGAAGGACAGGGCGCGAGCAGTACTTC. As protein: CASGQDGRTGREQYF.

This chain connects TRBV19 to TRBJ2-1; 7 bases fit TRBD1. With V trimmed by 4 bases and J by 9 bases, 12 bases remained unmatched. Germline V lookup: CDR1 LNHDA, CDR2 SQIVND (reference sequence). This CDR3 is 15 amino acids long. DNA of the CDR3: TGTGCCAGTAGTACCGACGACAGGGATTATAGTGAGCAGTTCTTC. Translating gives CASSTDDRDYSEQFF.

The CDR3 DNA follows: TGTGCCAGTAGATTGGACAGGGGACTTGGAAACACCATATATTTT. Protein: CASRLDRGLGNTIYF. The chain links TRBV19 to TRBJ1-3; 9 bases align to TRBD1. Per germline, CDR1 LNHDA and CDR2 SQIVND (reference sequence). This CDR3 is built from 15 residues. Trimming cost V 6 bases and J 3 bases; bases outside gene matches: 6. The variable domain in full, with the rest retrieved from reference TRBV19 and TRBJ1-3, is DGGITQSPKYLFRKEGQNVTLSCEQNLNHDAMYWYRQDPGQGLRLIYYSQIVNDFQKGDIAEGYSVSREKKESFPLTVTSAQKNPTAFYLCASRLDRGLGNTIYFGEGSWLTVV.

The chain recombines TRBV2 with TRBJ2-5; D may be TRBD1 (6 bases). This CDR3 comprises 14 residues. The germline V gene has CDR1 SNHLY and CDR2 FYNNEI. V lost 8 bases and J lost 7, with 20 bases in between. CDR3 residues: CASGIGTRGGTQYF. CDR3 nucleotide sequence: TGTGCCAGCGGGATCGGGACACGAGGAGGGACCCAGTACTTC. Looking up the rest from reference TRBV2 and TRBJ2-5 gives the full variable domain: EPEVTQTPSHQVTQMGQEVILRCVPISNHLYFYWYRQILGQKVEFLVSFYNNEISEKSEIFDDQFSVERPDGSNFTLKIRSTKLEDSAMYFCASGIGTRGGTQYFGPGTRLLVL.

The rearrangement uses TRBV28 and TRBJ2-2; 9 bases line up with TRBD2. CDR3 length equals 15 residues. V shed 6 bases and J 5 bases; nucleotides not matched to a gene: 7. CDR1 and CDR2 (germline): MDHEN, SYDVKM. CDR3 in amino acids: CASSSSGRRTGELFF. CDR3 DNA: TGTGCCAGCAGCTCCAGCGGGAGGAGGACCGGGGAGCTGTTTTTT.

The chain is built from TRBV5-4 and TRBJ2-1; no firm D call. V lost 4 bases, J lost 0 bases, and 11 bases lay in between. CDR3 length: 15 amino acids. Germline loops: CDR1 SGHNT, CDR2 YYREEE (reference sequence). In DNA form, the CDR3 reads TGTGCCAGCAGCCCTCCGTTTCGCTCCTACAATGAGCAGTTCTTC. Its translation: CASSPPFRSYNEQFF.

The chain combines TRBV29-1 with TRBJ2-2; no definite D call. V was trimmed by 6 bases and J by 1 base, leaving 12 bases between them. CDR1 and CDR2 (germline): SQVTM, ANQGSEA. The CDR3 is made up of 14 amino acids. The CDR3: CSVYVPGNTGELFF. The CDR3 nucleotides are TGCAGCGTCTATGTACCAGGGAACACCGGGGAGCTGTTTTTT.

The chain carries TRBV7-9 and TRBJ2-7; 7 nucleotides agree with TRBD2. Germline trimming cut 0 bases from V and 1 base from J; bases unmatched to any gene: 9. This CDR3 is 17 amino acids long. Germline V gene lookup returns CDR1 SEHNR and CDR2 FQNEAQ (reference sequence). The CDR3 sequence: CASSLAGTSGISYEQYF. The CDR3 DNA follows: TGTGCCAGCAGCTTAGCCGGTACGAGCGGGATATCCTACGAGCAGTACTTC.

The genes are TRBV14 and TRBJ2-1; TRBD2 might be the D (5 bases). Deletions cut 4 bases from V and 9 bases from J, with 13 bases between. The V gene's germline CDR1 is SGHDN and CDR2 FVKESK. The CDR3 is 13 residues long. The DNA of the CDR3 is TGTGCCAGCAGCCCCCTTGGGAGTGGTGAGCAGTTCTTC. Protein sequence: CASSPLGSGEQFF.

This sequence joins TRBV5-4 and TRBJ1-2; perhaps TRBD1 as D (6 bases). The germline V gene encodes CDR1 SGHNT and CDR2 YYREEE (reference sequence). CDR3 length: 12 residues. V was pared by 4 bases and J by 4 bases, with 8 bases between. CDR3 region: CASSQDSYGYTF. CDR3 bases: TGTGCCAGCAGCCAGGACAGCTATGGCTACACCTTC.

A few counts support this clone. The chain employs TRBV12-5 and TRBJ2-7; perhaps TRBD1 as D (7 bases). Trimming removed 4 bases from V and 0 bases from J, with 10 bases in between. CDR1 is LGHNT, CDR2 FRNRAP, per germline. The CDR3 has 14 amino acids. In nucleotides, the CDR3 is TGTGCTAGTGGTTCAGGGGGGAGCTCCTACGAGCAGTACTTC. This gives the protein CASGSGGSSYEQYF.

The rearrangement links TRBV6-5 to TRBJ2-7; 9 positions agree with TRBD1. Trimming removed 6 bases from V and 4 bases from J; junction bases left unmatched: 10. CDR3 length equals 15 residues. Germline V lookup: CDR1 MNHEY, CDR2 SVGAGI. CDR3 sequence: CASRSTGGAGYEQYF. In DNA form, the CDR3 reads TGTGCCAGCAGGTCTACAGGGGGCGCCGGGTACGAGCAGTACTTC.

In this sample, this clone turned up a few times. The rearrangement uses TRBV5-5 and TRBJ1-4, with unresolved D. This CDR3 is 16 amino acids long. Trimming removed 0 bases at V and 8 bases at J, with 17 bases between. Germline V gene data show CDR1 as SGHKS and CDR2 as YYEKEE (reference sequence). In DNA form, the CDR3 reads TGTGCCAGCAGCTTGGTTTCCTCTTCTGGAGGGGAAAAACTGTTTTTT. Translated: CASSLVSSSGGEKLFF.

This chain joins TRBV7-2 and TRBJ1-1, with a weak D call TRBD1 (5 bases). Germline CDR1 reads SGHTA; CDR2 reads FQGNSA. The CDR3 sequence is 13 residues long. The V end was cut by 5 bases, the J end by 5 bases, with 12 bases between. The CDR3: CASSDRQGTEAFF. In DNA, the CDR3 is TGTGCCAGCAGCGACCGGCAGGGAACTGAAGCTTTCTTT.

This chain connects TRBV4-2 to TRBJ2-1, with D tentatively TRBD2 (6 bases). CDR1 and CDR2 from the germline V gene are LGHNA and YNFKEQ. Trimming took 3 bases from V and 2 from J, leaving 14 bases between them. This CDR3 contains 16 residues. CDR3 DNA: TGTGCCAGCAGCCAGGAACCACAGCGGGCCTACAATGAGCAGTTCTTC. Translating gives CASSQEPQRAYNEQFF.

The chain has TRBV6-5 and TRBJ2-5, with a possible D match to TRBD1 (6 bases). CDR1 and CDR2 from the germline V gene are MNHEY and SVGAGI. The CDR3 loop spans 14 amino acids. V was shortened by 5 bases and J by 5 bases, with 15 bases between the two germline ends. The CDR3 is CASSLRQERETQYF. The CDR3 nucleotides read TGTGCCAGCAGTCTGCGACAGGAGAGGGAGACCCAGTACTTC.

The V call is TRBV7-2, the J call TRBJ2-3; 8 bases align to TRBD2. Germline CDR1 reads SGHTA; CDR2 reads FQGNSA. V was clipped by 1 base and J by 6 bases; unmatched bases: 0. The CDR3 length is 13 residues. The CDR3 sequence: CASSLGLADTQYF. The CDR3 DNA is TGTGCCAGCAGCTTAGGACTAGCGGATACGCAGTATTTT. The complete variable domain, with remaining parts taken from reference TRBV7-2 and TRBJ2-3, reads GAGVSQSPSNKVTEKGKDVELRCDPISGHTALYWYRQSLGQGLEFLIYFQGNSAPDKSGLPSDRFSAERTGGSVSTLTIQRTQQEDSAVYLCASSLGLADTQYFGPGTRLTVL.

This clone was seen a single time. The V and J genes are TRBV4-3 and TRBJ2-6, with TRBD1 matching over 10 bases. V dropped 0 bases and J dropped 2; count of bases not matched to a gene: 10. This CDR3 is 20 amino acids long. CDR1 and CDR2 from the germline V gene are LGHNA and YSLEER. The CDR3 reads CASSQDPVGTGATGANVLTF. The CDR3 DNA follows: TGCGCCAGCAGCCAAGATCCGGTCGGGACAGGGGCTACTGGGGCCAACGTCCTGACTTTC.

CDR3 nucleotides: TGCGCCAGCAGCCATCTCAACAGCTACGAGCAGTACTTC. It specifies CASSHLNSYEQYF. This chain links TRBV4-3 with TRBJ2-7; D not certain. Per germline, CDR1 LGHNA and CDR2 YSLEER. V gave up 3 bases and J gave up 3 bases, with 9 bases separating them. This CDR3 is built from 13 residues.

V gene TRBV7-9 combines with J gene TRBJ2-4; D not certain. The CDR3 spans 11 residues. Germline values: CDR1 SEHNR, CDR2 FQNEAQ (reference sequence). Trimming took off 5 bases at V and 8 bases at J, with 7 bases between the two ends. Here the CDR3 reads CASSDSDIQYF. In DNA form, the CDR3 reads TGTGCCAGCAGCGATAGTGACATTCAGTACTTC.

The rearrangement uses TRBV2 and TRBJ1-2, with 8 bases matching TRBD1. Unmatched junction bases numbered 7, after V lost 8 bases and J lost 5 bases. The CDR3 covers 13 residues. Germline values: CDR1 SNHLY, CDR2 FYNNEI. Here the CDR3 reads CASCPDREYGYTF. CDR3 sequence (DNA): TGTGCCAGCTGTCCGGACAGGGAGTATGGCTACACCTTC.

The chain couples TRBV5-1 to TRBJ2-7; possibly TRBD2 for D (6 bases). The CDR3 has 14 amino acids. V was trimmed by 2 bases and J by 3 bases, leaving 12 bases between them. Germline V gene data show CDR1 as SGHRS and CDR2 as YFSETQ. CDR3 nucleotide sequence: TGCGCCAGCAGCTTCACCCCCGGGAGCTACGAGCAGTACTTC. Amino acids: CASSFTPGSYEQYF.

The count of this clone is one. The chain joins TRBV5-1 to TRBJ2-7, with 7 bases identical to TRBD1. Germline loops: CDR1 SGHRS, CDR2 YFSETQ. V was clipped by 1 base and J by 3 bases; unmatched bases: 7. CDR3 length: 15 residues. The CDR3 loop reads CASSLLPGQYYEQYF. CDR3 bases: TGCGCCAGCAGCTTGCTCCCGGGACAGTACTACGAGCAGTACTTC.

V gene TRBV5-1 combines with J gene TRBJ2-5; 12 positions match TRBD2. The CDR3 length is 19 residues. Trimming cost V 0 bases and J 0 bases; bases outside gene matches: 9. Germline V gene data show CDR1 as SGHRS and CDR2 as YFSETQ. Here the CDR3 DNA reads TGCGCCAGCAGCTTGGCCGCTAGCGGGAGGGGTACCTACCAAGAGACCCAGTACTTC. It encodes CASSLAASGRGTYQETQYF.

V is TRBV5-4 and J is TRBJ2-7; D possibly corresponds to TRBD2 (6 bases). The V gene's germline CDR1 is SGHNT and CDR2 YYREEE (reference sequence). CDR3 length: 15 amino acids. The ends were cut back, 4 bases at V and 4 bases at J, with 18 bases in the middle. This chain's CDR3 is CASSPRGSGTYEQYF. The CDR3 region has the DNA TGTGCCAGCAGCCCCCGGGGTAGCGGTACGTACGAGCAGTACTTC.

V and J are TRBV9 and TRBJ1-5; D gene ambiguous. From germline, CDR1 is SGDLS and CDR2 YYNGEE. This CDR3 has 13 residues. Trimming took 4 bases from V and 7 from J, leaving 12 bases between them. In nucleotides, the CDR3 is TGTGCCAGCAGCTACCGACCCGGGCAGCCCCAGCATTTT. Amino acid sequence: CASSYRPGQPQHF.